This T cell receptor (beta chain) was obtained from a study of blood T cell repertoires in COVID-19. Study context: Researchers got acute and convalescent COVID-19 samples from the United States, Italy and Spain. Sources were T cells, B-cell-depleted T cells, or PBMCs; the material itself was cDNA or gDNA.

Sequenced by immunoSEQ multiplex PCR; TCRdb stores in-frame clones only, minus some. In the table there are tens of thousands of clones, roughly four fifths of which are singletons. The specimen was peripheral blood. The TCR sequence derives from a human donor in a cohort sampled during active COVID-19.

The CDR3, as DNA: TGTGCCACACCTTCGGGTCGGCGCACAGATACGCAGTATTTT. Translated: CATPSGRRTDTQYF. The chain employs TRBV9 and TRBJ2-3; the D is unclear. CDR1 is SGDLS, CDR2 YYNGEE, per germline. Trimming left V 9 bases short and J 1 base short, with 15 bases between. CDR3 length: 14 residues.